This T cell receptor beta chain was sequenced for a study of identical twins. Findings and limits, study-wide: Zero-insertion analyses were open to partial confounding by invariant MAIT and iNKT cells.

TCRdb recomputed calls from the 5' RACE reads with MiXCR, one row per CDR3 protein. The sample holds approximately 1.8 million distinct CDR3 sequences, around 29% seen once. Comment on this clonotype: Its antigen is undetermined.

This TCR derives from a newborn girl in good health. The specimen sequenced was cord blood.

The CDR3 sequence: CASSVESRGPYNEQYF. The DNA for the CDR3 is TGTGCCAGCAGCGTAGAATCCAGGGGACCCTACAATGAGCAGTACTTC. This chain uses TRBV9 with TRBJ2-7; the D gene is possibly TRBD1 (6 bases). The CDR3 totals 16 residues. From germline, CDR1 is SGDLS and CDR2 YYNGEE. V gave up 0 bases and J gave up 7 bases, with 20 bases separating them.